This section outlines one T cell receptor beta chain sequence together with its context. The data stem from a study of cytomegalovirus exposure and HLA in healthy donors. Both 60 Vbeta primers and 13 Jbeta primers went into the PCR. Some clones are missing from TCRdb's copy, which holds only in-frame ones; the method was immunoSEQ multiplex PCR. Of about 99,000 clones in the sample, 10% were seen once. Per germline, CDR1 SGHAT and CDR2 FQDESV (reference sequence). J gave up 10 bases and V 6 bases, and 15 bases lay outside the gene matches. The CDR3 is 15 amino acids. The TCR sequence derives from a man aged 40-55 years in good health and CMV-seropositive. The rearrangement joins TRBV11-1 to TRBJ2-1, with 7 bases that match TRBD2. The sequenced material came from PBMCs. The CDR3 DNA reads as TGTGCCAGCAGTCCCCGGGCAACGGGGGAGGGGGAGCAGTTCTTC. This codes for CASSPRATGEGEQFF.